This T cell receptor beta chain was obtained from a study of T cell clusters in autoimmune cytopenias. Multiplex touch-down PCR amplified TRB using TRB-A and TRB-B pools in one tube. TCRdb reprocessed the multiplex PCR reads and stores each CDR3 protein as one record, lacking DNA. This sample's clone table lists around 6,100 distinct CDR3 sequences. Tens of thousands of genome equivalents of blood DNA were amplified for TRB. CDR3 length: 12 amino acids. Germline V CDR1 and CDR2: DFQATT, SNEGSKA (reference sequence). This same sample was also part of a study on T cell repertoires in aging, cancer and after chemotherapy. From that second work: Repeat sampling of healthy donors over several months to years showed clear clonal overlap.

Sequencing was done on a sample of peripheral blood. V usage is TRBV20-1 and J usage is TRBJ2-2. The source of this sequence is a human donor in good health. The CDR3 sequence is CSARVGAGELFF.